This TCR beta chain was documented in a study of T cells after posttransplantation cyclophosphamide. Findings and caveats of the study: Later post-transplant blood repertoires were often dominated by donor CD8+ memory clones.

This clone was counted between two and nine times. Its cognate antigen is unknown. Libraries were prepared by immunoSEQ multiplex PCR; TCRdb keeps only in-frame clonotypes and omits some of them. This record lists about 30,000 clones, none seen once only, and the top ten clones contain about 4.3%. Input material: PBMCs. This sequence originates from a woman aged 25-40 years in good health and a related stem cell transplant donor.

The CDR3, as DNA: TGTGCCAGCAGACCGTCCGGGACAGGGGGCACCGGGGAGCTGTTTTTT. It translates to CASRPSGTGGTGELFF. The chain carries TRBV7-2 and TRBJ2-2, with 11 bases aligning to TRBD1. Trimming took 6 bases from V and 4 from J; bases not matched to a gene: 7. Germline assignment: CDR1 SGHTA and CDR2 FQGNSA. The CDR3 length is 16 residues.